This T cell receptor beta chain was captured by sequencing in a study of pediatric ulcerative colitis (dated by TCRdb to the late 2010s). For context, the study as a whole: About seven ulcerative colitis patients had pancolitis and two had left-sided colitis, with histology consistent with ulcerative colitis in all. Nine or ten newly diagnosed, treatment-naive pediatric ulcerative colitis patients and a few non-IBD control children each provided paired blood and rectal samples. The Pediatric Ulcerative Colitis Activity Index classified a couple of patients as having mild disease, four as having moderate disease and three as having acute severe colitis. Overall results and qualifications from the work: A couple of rectal CDR3 clonotypes turned up in every ulcerative colitis patient but in none of the controls. The healthy control group was small, with only a handful of individuals. Repertoires were derived from total lymphocyte DNA, so rare subsets such as regulatory T cells may have patterns not reflected. A couple of patients' blood samples yielded substantially fewer templates for technical reasons and were excluded from blood-rectal overlap analysis. Compared with controls, ulcerative colitis patients showed significantly higher autologous blood-rectal clonal overlap, a finding that suggests increased T cell trafficking to inflamed tissue. Features of the rectal repertoire distinguished controls, mild-moderate colitis patients and acute severe colitis patients, and in acute severe colitis rectal diversity was lower because of clonal expansions.

Per the germline V gene, ENHRY is the CDR1 and SYGVKD is the CDR2. The cysteine opens and the phenylalanine closes a CDR3 of 14 amino acids. CDR3 DNA is the only sequence kept; it has 42 bases, read in frame from the first base. The trim is 0 bases for V and 8 bases for J, with a gap of 10 bases between the germline ends. Before the diagnostic colonoscopy, none of the ulcerative colitis patients had been given immunosuppressive medication. A blood sample was obtained concurrently with the colonoscopy. The Wizard kit (Promega) was used to extract genomic DNA from the blood and intestinal samples. Using the immunoSEQ TRB Survey service, rearranged CDR3 beta regions were amplified from genomic DNA with multiplex V and J primers. Survey-level sequencing depth of up to 500,000 reads per sample was used to keep depth equal across samples. The libraries were purified, combined into pools and sequenced with Illumina technology. On the authors' methods: Productive clonality, sample overlap, pairwise scatters, CDR3 beta length, V/D/J gene usage and productiveness were all assessed with the immunoSEQ online tools. Calculated diversity was the number of unique rearrangements divided by total templates times 100; Shannon and Simpson indices were also computed. Principal component analysis was performed on Z-score normalized data with the R prcomp function and the ggbiplot package. Morisita's index was used to quantify blood-rectal clonal overlap within each subject. This is the immuneACCESS table as TCRdb keeps it, with only in-frame sequences that have V and J called. A part of the clones is gone; compared with another copy, unresolved V genes explain less than half, and the rest is unexplained. The DNA gave D and trimming, while V, J and clone size come from that table. For this sample there are more than 12,000 clones; 75% to 90% appear just once. In total, the top ten clones hold roughly 0.98% of the sample.

Note on this clone: The antigen this receptor binds is unknown. Base-call qualities are not available, and no considerably larger clone is one nucleotide away.

The chain joins TRBV10-3 to TRBJ1-4; TRBD1 is a possible D gene, resting on 5 matching bases. This sequence originates from a boy aged 5-17 years with moderate ulcerative colitis. Source material: blood. The nucleotide sequence is TGTGCCATCAGTGAGTCCGGGGCGGAGGAAAAACTGTTTTTT. It encodes CAISESGAEEKLFF.